This TCR beta chain was recovered during a study of cytomegalovirus exposure and HLA in healthy donors. Study-wide results and limits: It was taken for granted in presence/absence analyses that sequencing depth across donors was roughly uniform.

Comments on this clone: Its antigen is not identified.

The study ran its PCR with 60 Vbeta and 13 Jbeta primers. Sequencing used immunoSEQ multiplex PCR; TCRdb keeps in-frame clones, though not all of them. The repertoire holds 150,000 to 250,000 clones, approximately 85% seen once, with less than 2.5% in the top ten. The material sequenced was PBMCs. This TCR was sampled from a woman aged 50 to 60 in good health and CMV-seronegative.

The CDR3 here is CSVDYRRESSYEQYF. The CDR3 coding sequence is TGCAGCGTTGATTATAGGAGGGAATCCTCCTACGAGCAGTACTTC. The chain couples TRBV29-1 to TRBJ2-7, with D possibly being TRBD2 (6 bases). This CDR3 contains 15 residues. V lost 3 bases, J lost 0 bases, and 15 bases lay in between. The germline V gene encodes CDR1 SQVTM and CDR2 ANQGSEA.